This TCR beta chain is from a study of Ad26.COV2.S vaccination and SARS-CoV-2 variants. Looking at the study overall: Ad26.COV2.S given intramuscularly, once or twice 56 days apart. Study results and caveats: Vaccine and placebo groups showed comparable non-spike TCR breadth. The TCR-based breadth and depth measures might underestimate overall T cell responses.

From germline, CDR1 is SGHKS and CDR2 YYEKEE (reference sequence). Trimming stripped 0 bases from V and 1 base from J, with 13 bases between. The CDR3 is 16 residues long. For this clone: Its antigen remains unknown.

Sequencing used immunoSEQ multiplex PCR; TCRdb keeps in-frame clones, though not all of them. The table has approximately 300,000 clones, around four fifths seen once. This sample's treatment: about 20 received Ad26.COV2.S at low or high dose, single or two shots; about 5 received placebo; per-sample allocation not given. The samples were gathered on day 63 after the first injection of vaccine or placebo. This Boston cohort included adults aged 18-55 years. The sequence derives from a person between 18 and 60 years old who received the Ad26.COV2.S COVID-19 vaccine or a placebo. The chain uses TRBV5-5 and TRBJ1-1; maybe TRBD1 (6 bases). Sequencing was performed on peripheral blood, taken in a trial of Ad26.COV2.S vaccine versus placebo. The CDR3 region has the DNA TGTGCCAGCAGCTTGGCCACAGGGAGGCAGAACACTGAAGCTTTCTTT. It codes for CASSLATGRQNTEAFF.